These T cell receptor beta chains were read from a single sample in a study of CD8 T cells in Susac syndrome. TCRdb reanalysed the immunoSEQ multiplex PCR reads using MiXCR and keeps one entry per CDR3 protein. The table lists a few hundred thousand distinct CDR3 sequences, more than 85% of them singletons, with about 0.08% in the top ten. The sample was CD4+ T cells from PBMCs. The source is a human donor with multiple sclerosis. Each CDR3 is given with its conserved first and last residue. A D gene is named only where the DNA matches it firmly. Not all rows give a size; the values are once, few, many and, for expanded clones, a class.

size: .; D: .; V: TRBV9; J: TRBJ2-5; CDR3: CASSSMGGWETQYF
size: .; D: .; V: TRBV5-6; J: TRBJ2-7; CDR3: CASSPQGSTYEQYF
size: .; D: .; V: TRBV10-3; J: TRBJ2-5; CDR3: CAISEDGETQYF
size: .; D: TRBD1; V: TRBV19; J: TRBJ2-1; CDR3: CASKSKDRGVREQFF
size: .; D: .; V: TRBV3-1; J: TRBJ2-7; CDR3: CASSQNRAHEQYF
size: few; D: .; V: TRBV27; J: TRBJ1-4; CDR3: CASSFSGNEKLFF
size: .; D: .; V: TRBV29-1; J: TRBJ1-5; CDR3: CSVSTGGSNQPQHF
size: .; D: .; V: TRBV20-1; J: TRBJ1-6; CDR3: CSARTPLRENDSPLHF
size: .; D: .; V: TRBV5-6; J: TRBJ2-5; CDR3: CASSFLGTAGETQYF
size: .; D: .; V: TRBV4-2; J: TRBJ1-1; CDR3: CASSQGLRPNTEAFF
size: .; D: TRBD1; V: TRBV25-1; J: TRBJ1-1; CDR3: CASSELAGGGEAFF
size: .; D: TRBD1; V: TRBV23-1; J: TRBJ2-1; CDR3: CASSQPPPGQGSDNEQFF
size: .; D: TRBD2; V: TRBV20-1; J: TRBJ2-7; CDR3: CSADRAGGPHEQYF
size: .; D: .; V: TRBV29-1; J: TRBJ2-1; CDR3: CSGASLSYNEQFF